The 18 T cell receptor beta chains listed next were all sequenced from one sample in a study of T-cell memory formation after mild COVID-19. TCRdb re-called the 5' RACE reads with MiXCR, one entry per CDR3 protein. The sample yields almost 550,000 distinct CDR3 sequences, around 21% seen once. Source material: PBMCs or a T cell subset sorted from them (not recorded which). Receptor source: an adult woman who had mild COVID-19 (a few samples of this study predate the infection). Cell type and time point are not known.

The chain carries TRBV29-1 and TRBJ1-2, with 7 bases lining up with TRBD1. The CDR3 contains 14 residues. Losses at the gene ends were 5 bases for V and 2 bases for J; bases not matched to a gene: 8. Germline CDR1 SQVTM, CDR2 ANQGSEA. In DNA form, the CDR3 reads TGCAGCGTTCACCCGACAGGGCCCAACTATGGCTACACCTTC. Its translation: CSVHPTGPNYGYTF.

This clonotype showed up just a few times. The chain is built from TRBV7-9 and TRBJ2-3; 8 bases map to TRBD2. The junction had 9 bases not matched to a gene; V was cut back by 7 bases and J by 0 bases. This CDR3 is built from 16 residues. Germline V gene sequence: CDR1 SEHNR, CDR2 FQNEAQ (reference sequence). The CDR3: CASTRGAGGSTDTQYF. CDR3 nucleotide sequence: TGTGCCAGCACCAGAGGGGCGGGAGGAAGCACAGATACGCAGTATTTT.

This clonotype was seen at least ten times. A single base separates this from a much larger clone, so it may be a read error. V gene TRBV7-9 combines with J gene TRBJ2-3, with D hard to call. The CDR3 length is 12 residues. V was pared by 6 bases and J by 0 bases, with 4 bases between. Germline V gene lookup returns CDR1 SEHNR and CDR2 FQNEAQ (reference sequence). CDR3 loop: CASRPSTDTQYF. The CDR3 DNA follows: TGTGCCAGCAGGCCTAGCACAGATACGCAGTATTTT.

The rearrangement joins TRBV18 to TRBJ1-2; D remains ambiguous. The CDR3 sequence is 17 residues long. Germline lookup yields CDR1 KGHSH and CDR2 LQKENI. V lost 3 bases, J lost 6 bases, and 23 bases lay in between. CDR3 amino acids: CASSPTQAAKGFDGYTF. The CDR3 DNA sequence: TGTGCCAGCTCACCTACGCAGGCTGCGAAGGGTTTCGATGGCTACACCTTC.

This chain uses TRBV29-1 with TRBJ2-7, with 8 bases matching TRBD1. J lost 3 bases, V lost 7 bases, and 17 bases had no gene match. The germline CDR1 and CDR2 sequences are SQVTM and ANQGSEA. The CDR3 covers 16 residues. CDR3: CSAQGLPGQDLYEQYF. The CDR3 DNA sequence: TGCAGCGCCCAAGGACTTCCGGGACAGGATCTCTACGAGCAGTACTTC.

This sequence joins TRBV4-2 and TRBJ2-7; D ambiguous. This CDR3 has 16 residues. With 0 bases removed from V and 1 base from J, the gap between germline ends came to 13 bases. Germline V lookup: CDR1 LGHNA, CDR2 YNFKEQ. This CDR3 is CASSQDGGAASYEQYF. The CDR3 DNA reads TGTGCCAGCAGCCAAGATGGTGGTGCAGCATCCTACGAGCAGTACTTC.

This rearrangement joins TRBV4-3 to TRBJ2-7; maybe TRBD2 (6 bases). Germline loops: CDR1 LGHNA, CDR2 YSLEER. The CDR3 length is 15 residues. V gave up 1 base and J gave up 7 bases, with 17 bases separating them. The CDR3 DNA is TGCGCCAGCAGCCAAGCGACCGGGACCGGGAGTGAGCAGTACTTC. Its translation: CASSQATGTGSEQYF.

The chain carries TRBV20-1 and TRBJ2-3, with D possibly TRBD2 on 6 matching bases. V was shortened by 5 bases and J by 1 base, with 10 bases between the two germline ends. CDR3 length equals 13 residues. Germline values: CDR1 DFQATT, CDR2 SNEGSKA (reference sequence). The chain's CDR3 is CSAEWGGTDTQYF. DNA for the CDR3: TGCAGTGCTGAGTGGGGGGGCACAGATACGCAGTATTTT.

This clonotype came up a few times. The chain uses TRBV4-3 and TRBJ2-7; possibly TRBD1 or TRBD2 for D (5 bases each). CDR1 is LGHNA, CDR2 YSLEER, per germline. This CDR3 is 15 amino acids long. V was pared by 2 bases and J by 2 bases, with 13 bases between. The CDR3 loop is CASSQSRGGPYEQYF. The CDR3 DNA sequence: TGCGCCAGCAGCCAATCAAGGGGCGGGCCCTACGAGCAGTACTTC.

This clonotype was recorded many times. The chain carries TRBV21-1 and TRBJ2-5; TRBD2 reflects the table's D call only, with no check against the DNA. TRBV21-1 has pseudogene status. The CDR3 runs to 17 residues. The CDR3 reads CASSKVNRSRYQETQYF. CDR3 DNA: TGTGCCAGCAGCAAAGTTAATCGCTCCCGGTACCAAGAGACCCAGTACTTC.

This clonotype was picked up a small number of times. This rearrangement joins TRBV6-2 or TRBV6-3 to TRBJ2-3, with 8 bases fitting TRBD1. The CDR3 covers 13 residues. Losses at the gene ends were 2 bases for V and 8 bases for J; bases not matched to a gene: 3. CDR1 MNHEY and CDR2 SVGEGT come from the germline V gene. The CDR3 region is CASSYLGQATQYF. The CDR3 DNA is TGTGCCAGCAGTTACCTGGGACAGGCTACGCAGTATTTT.

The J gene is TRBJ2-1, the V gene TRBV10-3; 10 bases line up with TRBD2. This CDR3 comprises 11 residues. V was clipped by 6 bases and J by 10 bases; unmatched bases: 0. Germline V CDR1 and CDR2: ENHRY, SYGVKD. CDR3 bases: TGTGCCATCAGACTAGCGGGAGAGCAGTTCTTC. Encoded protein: CAIRLAGEQFF.

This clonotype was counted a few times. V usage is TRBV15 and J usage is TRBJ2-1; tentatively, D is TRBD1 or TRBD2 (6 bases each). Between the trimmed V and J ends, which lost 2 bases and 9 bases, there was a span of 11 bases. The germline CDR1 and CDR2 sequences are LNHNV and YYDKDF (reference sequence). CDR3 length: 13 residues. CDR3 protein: CATSRKGGREQFF. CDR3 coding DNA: TGTGCCACCAGCAGAAAGGGGGGTCGTGAGCAGTTCTTC.

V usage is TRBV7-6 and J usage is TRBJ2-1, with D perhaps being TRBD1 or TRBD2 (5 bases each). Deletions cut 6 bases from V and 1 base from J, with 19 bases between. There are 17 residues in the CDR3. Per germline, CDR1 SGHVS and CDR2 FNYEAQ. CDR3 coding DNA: TGTGCCAGCAGTCCGAGCGCCGGGACGGGATCCTACAATGAGCAGTTCTTC. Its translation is CASSPSAGTGSYNEQFF.

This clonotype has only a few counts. CDR3 protein: CSARGLDNYGYTF. CDR3 coding DNA: TGCAGTGCTAGGGGCTTGGATAACTATGGCTACACCTTC. This chain connects TRBV20-1 to TRBJ1-2; D remains ambiguous. CDR1 and CDR2 (germline): DFQATT, SNEGSKA (reference sequence). The V and J ends lost 3 bases and 1 base respectively, with 9 bases between them. The CDR3 has 13 amino acids.

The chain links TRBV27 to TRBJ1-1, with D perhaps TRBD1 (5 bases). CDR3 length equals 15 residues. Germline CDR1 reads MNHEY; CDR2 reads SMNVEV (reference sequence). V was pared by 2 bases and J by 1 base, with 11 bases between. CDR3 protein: CASSLVWQGNTEAFF. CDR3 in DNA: TGTGCCAGCAGTTTAGTGTGGCAGGGGAACACTGAAGCTTTCTTT.

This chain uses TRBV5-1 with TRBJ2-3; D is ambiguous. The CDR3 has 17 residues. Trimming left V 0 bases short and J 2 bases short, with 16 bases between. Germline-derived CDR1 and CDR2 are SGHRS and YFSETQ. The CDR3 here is CASSLVRSPEDTDTQYF. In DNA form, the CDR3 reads TGCGCCAGCAGCTTGGTGAGGTCTCCCGAGGACACAGATACGCAGTATTTT.

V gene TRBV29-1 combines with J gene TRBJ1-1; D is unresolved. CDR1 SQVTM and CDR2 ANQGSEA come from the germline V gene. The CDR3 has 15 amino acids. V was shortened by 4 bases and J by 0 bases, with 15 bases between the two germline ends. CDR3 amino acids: CSVVIRAGLNTEAFF. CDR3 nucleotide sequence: TGCAGCGTTGTCATCCGGGCAGGACTGAACACTGAAGCTTTCTTT.